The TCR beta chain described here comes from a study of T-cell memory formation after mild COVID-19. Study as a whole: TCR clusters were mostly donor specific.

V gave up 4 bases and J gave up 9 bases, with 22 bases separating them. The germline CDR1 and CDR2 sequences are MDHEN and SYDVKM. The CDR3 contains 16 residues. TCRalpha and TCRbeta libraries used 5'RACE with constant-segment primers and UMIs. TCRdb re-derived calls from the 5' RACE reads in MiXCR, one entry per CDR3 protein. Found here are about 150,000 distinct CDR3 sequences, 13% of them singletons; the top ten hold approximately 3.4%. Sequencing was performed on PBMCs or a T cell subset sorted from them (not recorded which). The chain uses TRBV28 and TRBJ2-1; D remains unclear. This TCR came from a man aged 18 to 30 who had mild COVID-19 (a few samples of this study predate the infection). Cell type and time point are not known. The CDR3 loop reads CASSSARWNIGSEQFF. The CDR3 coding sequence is TGTGCCAGCAGTTCCGCGCGCTGGAATATCGGAAGTGAGCAGTTCTTC.